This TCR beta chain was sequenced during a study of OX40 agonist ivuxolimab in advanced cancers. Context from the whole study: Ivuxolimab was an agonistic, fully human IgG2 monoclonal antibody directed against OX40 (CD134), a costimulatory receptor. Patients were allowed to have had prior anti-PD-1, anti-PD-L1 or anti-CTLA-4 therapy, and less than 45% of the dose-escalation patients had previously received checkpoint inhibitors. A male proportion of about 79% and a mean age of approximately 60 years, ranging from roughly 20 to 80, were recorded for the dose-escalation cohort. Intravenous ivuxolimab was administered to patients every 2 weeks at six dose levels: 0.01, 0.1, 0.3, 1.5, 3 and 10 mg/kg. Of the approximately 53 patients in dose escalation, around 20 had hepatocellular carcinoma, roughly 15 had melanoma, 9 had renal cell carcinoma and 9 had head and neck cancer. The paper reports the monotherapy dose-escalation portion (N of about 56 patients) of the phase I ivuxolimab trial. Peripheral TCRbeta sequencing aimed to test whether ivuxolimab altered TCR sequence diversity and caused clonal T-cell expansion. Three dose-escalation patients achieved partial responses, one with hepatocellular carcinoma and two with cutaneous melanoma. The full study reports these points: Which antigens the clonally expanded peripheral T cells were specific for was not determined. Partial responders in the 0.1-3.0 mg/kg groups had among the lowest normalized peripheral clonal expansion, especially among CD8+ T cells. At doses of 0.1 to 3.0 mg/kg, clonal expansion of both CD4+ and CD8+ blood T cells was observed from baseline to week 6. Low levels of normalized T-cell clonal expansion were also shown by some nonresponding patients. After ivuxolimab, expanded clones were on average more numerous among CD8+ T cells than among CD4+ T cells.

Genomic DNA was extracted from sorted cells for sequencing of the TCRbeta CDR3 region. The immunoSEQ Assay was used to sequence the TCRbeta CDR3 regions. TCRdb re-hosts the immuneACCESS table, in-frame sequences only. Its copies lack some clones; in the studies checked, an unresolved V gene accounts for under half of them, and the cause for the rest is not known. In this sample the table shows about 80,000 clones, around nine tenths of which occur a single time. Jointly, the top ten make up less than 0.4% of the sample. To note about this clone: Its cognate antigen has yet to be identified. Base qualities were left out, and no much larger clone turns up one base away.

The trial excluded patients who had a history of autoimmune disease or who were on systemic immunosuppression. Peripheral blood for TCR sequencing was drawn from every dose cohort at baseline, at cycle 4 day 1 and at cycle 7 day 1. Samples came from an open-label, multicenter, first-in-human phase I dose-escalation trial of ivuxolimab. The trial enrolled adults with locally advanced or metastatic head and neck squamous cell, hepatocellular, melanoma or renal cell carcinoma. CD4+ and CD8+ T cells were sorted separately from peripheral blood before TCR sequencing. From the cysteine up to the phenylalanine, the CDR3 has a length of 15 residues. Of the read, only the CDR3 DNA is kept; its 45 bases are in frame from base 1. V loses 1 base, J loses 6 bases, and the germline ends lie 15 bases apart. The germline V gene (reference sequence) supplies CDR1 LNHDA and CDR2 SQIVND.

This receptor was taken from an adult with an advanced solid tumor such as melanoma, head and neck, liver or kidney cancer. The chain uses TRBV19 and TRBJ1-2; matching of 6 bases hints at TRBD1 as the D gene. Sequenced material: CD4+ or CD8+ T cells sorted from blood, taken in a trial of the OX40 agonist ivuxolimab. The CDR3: CASSIAGGGSDGYTF. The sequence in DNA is TGTGCCAGTAGTATAGCGGGAGGGGGTAGTGATGGCTACACCTTC.